This TCR beta chain came from a study of blood T cell repertoires in COVID-19. This clone was counted only a few times. In the authors' methods: Reference gene primer amplification gave estimated nucleated cell counts. Measured with immunoSEQ multiplex PCR; TCRdb has only the in-frame clones, and not every one. V and J calls and clone size follow that table, whereas D and trimming were derived from the DNA. The table has about 420,000 clones, 70% to 90% seen once. Enrolment of Seattle patients took place during active infection, and they were followed longitudinally. The CDR3 runs to 13 residues. V was shortened by 8 bases and J by 3 bases, with 11 bases between the two germline ends. Germline CDR1 is MNHNY and CDR2 is SVGAGI (reference sequence).

This TCR derives from a man aged 18-30 years with COVID-19, enrolled during active disease. Material: peripheral blood. The rearrangement links TRBV6-6 to TRBJ1-5; D remains ambiguous. Here the CDR3 reads CASSREANQPQHF. The CDR3 DNA reads as TGTGCCAGCTCCCGTGAAGCCAATCAGCCCCAGCATTTT.